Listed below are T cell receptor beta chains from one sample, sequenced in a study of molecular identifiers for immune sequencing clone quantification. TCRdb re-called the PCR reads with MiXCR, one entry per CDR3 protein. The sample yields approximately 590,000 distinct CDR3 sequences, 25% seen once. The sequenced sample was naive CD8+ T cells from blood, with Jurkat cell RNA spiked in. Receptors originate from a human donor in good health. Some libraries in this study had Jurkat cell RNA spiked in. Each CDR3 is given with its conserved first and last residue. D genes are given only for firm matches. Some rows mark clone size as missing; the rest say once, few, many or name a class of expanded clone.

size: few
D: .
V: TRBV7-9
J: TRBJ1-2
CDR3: CASSLVFANYGYTF
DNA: TGTGCCAGCAGCTTAGTCTTTGCTAACTATGGCTACACCTTC

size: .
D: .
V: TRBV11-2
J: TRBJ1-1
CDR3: CTSSLVAGTEAFF
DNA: TGTACCAGCAGCTTAGTCGCAGGCACTGAAGCTTTCTTT

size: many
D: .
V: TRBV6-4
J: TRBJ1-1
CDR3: CASNRLGTEAFF
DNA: TGTGCCAGCAATCGCCTCGGTACTGAAGCTTTCTTT

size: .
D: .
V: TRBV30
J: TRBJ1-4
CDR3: CAWSPSATYNEKLFF
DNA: TGTGCCTGGAGCCCGTCGGCCACATACAATGAAAAACTGTTTTTT

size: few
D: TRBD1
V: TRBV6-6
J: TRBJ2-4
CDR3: CASSARQGQNIQYF
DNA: TGTGCCAGCAGCGCACGACAGGGCCAAAACATTCAGTACTTC

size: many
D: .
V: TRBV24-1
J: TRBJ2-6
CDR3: CATSDPRTASGANVLTF
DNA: TGTGCCACCAGTGATCCCCGGACGGCGTCTGGGGCCAACGTCCTGACTTTC

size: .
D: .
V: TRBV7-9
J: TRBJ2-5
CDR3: CASSLRTGPQETQYF
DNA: TGTGCCAGCAGCTTACGGACCGGACCACAAGAGACCCAGTACTTC

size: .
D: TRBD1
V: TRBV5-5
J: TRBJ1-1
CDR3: CASSSGTGLTEAFF
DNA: TGTGCCAGCAGCTCCGGGACAGGGCTCACTGAAGCTTTCTTT

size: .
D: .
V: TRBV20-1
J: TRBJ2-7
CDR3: CSARDSLSYEQYF
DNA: TGCAGTGCTAGGGACAGCCTCTCCTACGAGCAGTACTTC

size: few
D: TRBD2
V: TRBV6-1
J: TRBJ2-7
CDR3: CASSYSGSLGYEQYF
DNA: TGTGCCAGCAGCTATAGCGGGAGCCTTGGCTACGAGCAGTACTTC

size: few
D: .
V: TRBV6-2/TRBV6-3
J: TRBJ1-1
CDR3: CASSYFGGLTEAFF
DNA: TGTGCCAGCAGTTACTTCGGGGGTCTAACTGAAGCTTTCTTT

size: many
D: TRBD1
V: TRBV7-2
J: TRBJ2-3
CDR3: CASSREAGQGWYF
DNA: TGTGCCAGCAGCCGAGAGGCCGGACAGGGGTGGTATTTT

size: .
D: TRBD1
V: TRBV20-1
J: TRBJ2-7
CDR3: CSAPTGANYAQYF
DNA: TGCAGTGCACCGACAGGGGCCAACTACGCGCAGTACTTC

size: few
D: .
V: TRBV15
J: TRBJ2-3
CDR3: CATSRGRTPVDTQYF
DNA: TGTGCCACCAGCAGAGGTCGGACCCCAGTAGATACGCAGTATTTT

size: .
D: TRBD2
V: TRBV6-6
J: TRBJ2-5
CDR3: CASSATSGGPGETQYF
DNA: TGCGCCAGCAGTGCCACTAGCGGGGGGCCGGGAGAGACCCAGTACTTC

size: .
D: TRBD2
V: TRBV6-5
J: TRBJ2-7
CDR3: CASSPLRGGPDEQYF
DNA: TGTGCCAGCAGCCCCCTCCGGGGGGGGCCGGACGAGCAGTACTTC

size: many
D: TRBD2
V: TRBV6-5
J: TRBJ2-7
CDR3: CASSYSVAGGAYEQYF
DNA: TGTGCCAGCAGTTACTCGGTAGCGGGAGGAGCTTACGAGCAGTACTTC

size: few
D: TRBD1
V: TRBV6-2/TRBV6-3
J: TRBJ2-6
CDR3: CASSSKPTGVGANDLTF
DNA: TGTGCCAGCAGTTCAAAACCCACAGGGGTCGGGGCCAACGACCTGACTTTC

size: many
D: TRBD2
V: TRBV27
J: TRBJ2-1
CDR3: CASSSLAGGTYNEQFF
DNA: TGTGCCAGCAGTTCATTAGCGGGAGGCACGTACAATGAGCAGTTCTTC

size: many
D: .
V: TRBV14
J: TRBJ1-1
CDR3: CASSHLQTGANTEAFF
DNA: TGTGCCAGCAGCCACCTCCAGACAGGAGCGAACACTGAAGCTTTCTTT

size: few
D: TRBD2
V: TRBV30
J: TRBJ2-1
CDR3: CAWHTTPGLDRDNEQFF
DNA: TGTGCCTGGCACACAACCCCGGGACTAGATAGGGACAATGAGCAGTTCTTC

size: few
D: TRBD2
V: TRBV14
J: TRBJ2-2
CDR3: CASSPRDSGMNTGELFF
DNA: TGTGCCAGCAGCCCCCGTGATAGCGGGATGAACACCGGGGAGCTGTTTTTT

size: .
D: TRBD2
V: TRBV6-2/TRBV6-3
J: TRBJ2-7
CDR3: CASSRPGPKSGGTYEQYF
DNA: TGTGCCAGCAGCCGACCGGGACCTAAATCGGGAGGGACCTACGAGCAGTACTTC

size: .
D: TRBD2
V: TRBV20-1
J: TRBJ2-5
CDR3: CSAETSGGTRETQYF
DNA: TGCAGTGCTGAGACTAGCGGGGGGACTCGAGAGACCCAGTACTTC

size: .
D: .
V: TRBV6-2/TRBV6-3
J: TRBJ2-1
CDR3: CASSIGTPNNEQFF
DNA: TGTGCCAGCAGTATAGGGACACCTAACAATGAGCAGTTCTTC

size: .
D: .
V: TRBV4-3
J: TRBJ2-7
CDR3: CASSQRGASEQYF
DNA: TGCGCCAGCAGCCAAAGGGGGGCCAGCGAGCAGTACTTC

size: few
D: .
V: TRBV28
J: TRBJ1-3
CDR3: CASTRGDSGNTIYF
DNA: TGTGCCAGCACCCGGGGGGACTCTGGAAACACCATATATTTT

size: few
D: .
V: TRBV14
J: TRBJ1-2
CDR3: CASSQGSGVPAYGYTF
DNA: TGTGCCAGCAGCCAAGGATCGGGTGTCCCCGCTTATGGCTACACCTTC

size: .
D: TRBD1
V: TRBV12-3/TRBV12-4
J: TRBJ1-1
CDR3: CASGQGYNTEAFF
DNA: TGTGCCAGCGGACAGGGATATAACACTGAAGCTTTCTTT

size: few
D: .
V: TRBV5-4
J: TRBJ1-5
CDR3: CASSLWEADNQPQHF
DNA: TGTGCCAGCAGCTTGTGGGAAGCGGACAATCAGCCCCAGCATTTT

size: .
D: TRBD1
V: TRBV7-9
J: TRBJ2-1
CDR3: CASAPGQGLNEQFF
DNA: TGTGCCAGCGCACCGGGACAGGGTCTCAATGAGCAGTTCTTC

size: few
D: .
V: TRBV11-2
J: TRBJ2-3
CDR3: CASSDFLGSQYF
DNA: TGTGCCAGCAGCGATTTTTTAGGTTCGCAGTATTTT

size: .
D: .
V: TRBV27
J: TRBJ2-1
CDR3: CASREFGAYNEQFF
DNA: TGTGCCAGCAGGGAGTTTGGGGCCTACAATGAGCAGTTCTTC

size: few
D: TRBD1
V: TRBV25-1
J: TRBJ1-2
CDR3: CASSHGQGLTYGYTF
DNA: TGTGCCAGCAGCCACGGACAGGGATTGACCTATGGCTACACCTTC

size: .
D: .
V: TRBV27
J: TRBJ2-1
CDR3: CASSSRGGPYNEQFF
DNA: TGTGCCAGCAGCTCCCGAGGGGGTCCCTACAATGAGCAGTTCTTC

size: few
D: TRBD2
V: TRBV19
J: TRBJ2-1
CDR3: CASVPTSGGPLTYNEQFF
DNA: TGTGCCAGCGTACCGACTAGCGGGGGTCCACTAACCTACAATGAGCAGTTCTTC

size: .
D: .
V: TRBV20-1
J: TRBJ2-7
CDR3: CSARGEGGEQYF
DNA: TGCAGTGCTCGGGGTGAAGGGGGAGAGCAGTACTTC

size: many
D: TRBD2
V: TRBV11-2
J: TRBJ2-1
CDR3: CASSLFSGSYNEQFF
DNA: TGTGCCAGCAGCTTATTTAGCGGGAGCTACAATGAGCAGTTCTTC

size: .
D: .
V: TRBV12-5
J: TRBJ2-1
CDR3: CASGLGGSSYNEQFF
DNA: TGTGCTAGTGGTTTGGGTGGGAGCTCCTACAATGAGCAGTTCTTC

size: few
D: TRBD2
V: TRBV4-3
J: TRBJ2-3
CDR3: CASSPLTGGLRDTQYF
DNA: TGCGCCAGCAGCCCCCTCACCGGGGGGTTGAGAGATACGCAGTATTTT

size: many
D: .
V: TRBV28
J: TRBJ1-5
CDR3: CASSLSWGQPQHF
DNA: TGTGCCAGCAGTTTATCTTGGGGTCAGCCCCAGCATTTT

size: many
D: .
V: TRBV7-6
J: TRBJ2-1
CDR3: CASSPTEIYNEQFF
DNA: TGTGCCAGCAGCCCGACAGAAATCTACAATGAGCAGTTCTTC

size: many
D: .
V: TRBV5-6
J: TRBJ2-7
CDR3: CASSSPGAREQYF
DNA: TGTGCCAGCAGCTCCCCGGGGGCGCGGGAGCAGTACTTC

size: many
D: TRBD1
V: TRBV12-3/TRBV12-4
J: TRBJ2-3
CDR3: CASSFYGQAGDTQYF
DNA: TGTGCCAGCAGTTTTTATGGACAGGCGGGAGATACGCAGTATTTT

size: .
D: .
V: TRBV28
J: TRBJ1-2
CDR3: CASSAGPNKPLGYTF
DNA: TGTGCCAGCAGTGCCGGCCCAAATAAACCGCTAGGCTACACCTTC

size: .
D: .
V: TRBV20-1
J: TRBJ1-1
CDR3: CSAYSGRKTEAFF
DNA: TGCAGTGCTTACTCAGGGAGGAAAACTGAAGCTTTCTTT

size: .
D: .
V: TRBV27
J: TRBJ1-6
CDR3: CASSSGQYNSPLHF
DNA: TGTGCCAGCAGTTCGGGGCAGTATAATTCACCCCTCCACTTT

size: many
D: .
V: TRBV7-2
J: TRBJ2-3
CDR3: CASSLVGAYTDTQYF
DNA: TGTGCCAGCAGCTTAGTCGGGGCCTACACAGATACGCAGTATTTT

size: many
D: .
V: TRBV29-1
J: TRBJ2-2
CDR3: CSVEDGQGNTGELFF
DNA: TGCAGCGTTGAAGATGGGCAGGGTAACACCGGGGAGCTGTTTTTT

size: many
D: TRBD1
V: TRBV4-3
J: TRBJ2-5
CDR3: CASSQAPPGTAQETQYF
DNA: TGCGCCAGCAGCCAAGCCCCCCCCGGGACAGCCCAAGAGACCCAGTACTTC

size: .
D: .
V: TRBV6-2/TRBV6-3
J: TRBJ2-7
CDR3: CASQWGTRYEQYF
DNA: TGTGCCAGCCAATGGGGGACCCGCTACGAGCAGTACTTC

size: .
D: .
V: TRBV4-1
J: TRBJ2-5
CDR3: CASRPKEGETQYF
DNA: TGCGCCAGCAGGCCAAAAGAGGGGGAGACCCAGTACTTC